This T cell receptor beta chain was captured by sequencing in a study of cytomegalovirus exposure and HLA in healthy donors. Both 60 Vbeta primers and 13 Jbeta primers went into the PCR. TCRdb's table, derived via immunoSEQ multiplex PCR, lists solely in-frame clones and lacks some. The sample lists more than 90,000 clones; 81% were seen once. V lost 2 bases, J lost 5 bases, and 9 bases lay in between. CDR3 size: 13 residues. Germline V gene data show CDR1 as SGHTA and CDR2 as FQGTGA. The rearrangement links TRBV7-3 to TRBJ2-5; perhaps TRBD2 as D (6 bases). Source material: PBMCs. This receptor was taken from a woman in her 70s in good health and CMV-seropositive. The CDR3 sequence: CASSLYAGETQYF. The CDR3 region has the DNA TGTGCCAGCAGCTTATACGCGGGGGAGACCCAGTACTTC.